The rows below give T cell receptor beta chains drawn from one sample of a study of response to subunit inactivated influenza vaccine. Each CDR3 protein gets one entry after TCRdb re-called the RT-PCR reads with MiXCR. The table has about 650,000 distinct CDR3 sequences, 11% to 15% seen once. Sequences were derived from PBMCs from blood, sampled 14 to 15 days before vaccination. The receptors were sampled from a man in his forties or fifties who received an inactivated influenza vaccine. The CDR3 runs from the conserved cysteine through the conserved F or W. A D gene is named only where the DNA matches it firmly. Clone size is given for some rows only: seen once, a few or many times, or a class if the clone is expanded.

>TRBJ2-5|TRBV7-2|13|.|.
CASSLRDTQTQYF
TGTGCCAGCAGCCTCCGGGACACCCAGACCCAGTACTTC
>TRBJ2-3|TRBV20-1|13|.|.
CSALLQGTDTQYF
TGCAGTGCACTCCTACAGGGCACAGATACGCAGTATTTT
>TRBJ2-2|TRBV12-3/TRBV12-4|16|.|few
CASSFRRAGEAGELFF
TGTGCCAGCAGTTTTAGGAGGGCAGGGGAGGCCGGGGAGCTGTTTTTT
>TRBJ2-7|TRBV20-1|11|.|once
CRARDWEFQYF
TGCAGAGCTAGAGACTGGGAGTTCCAGTACTTC
>TRBJ2-7|TRBV7-2|16|TRBD2|.
CASSWQGTSGNYEQYF
TGTGCCAGCAGCTGGCAAGGGACTAGCGGGAATTACGAGCAGTACTTC
>TRBJ2-7|TRBV3-1|16|.|few
CASSHLSVGVVGEQYF
TGTGCCAGCAGCCACCTTTCGGTTGGGGTCGTCGGCGAGCAGTACTTC
>TRBJ2-5|TRBV6-2/TRBV6-3|13|TRBD2|.
CASESGGRGTQYF
TGTGCCAGCGAAAGCGGGGGAAGAGGGACCCAGTACTTC
>TRBJ1-1|TRBV28|15|TRBD1|few
CASRGAGGSNTEAFF
TGTGCCAGCAGAGGGGCAGGGGGATCGAACACTGAAGCTTTCTTT
>TRBJ2-7|TRBV29-1|14|TRBD2|few
CSVLGLAGTYEQYF
TGCAGCGTTCTCGGACTAGCGGGGACTTACGAGCAGTACTTC
>TRBJ2-7|TRBV12-3/TRBV12-4|12|.|.
CASKTGAYEQYF
TGTGCCTCAAAGACAGGCGCCTACGAGCAGTACTTC
>TRBJ1-2|TRBV2|14|TRBD1|few
CASSVRQGIGGYTF
TGTGCCAGCAGTGTTAGACAGGGGATCGGCGGCTACACCTTC
>TRBJ2-3|TRBV13|22|.|.
CASSLSSISGRRGFEKADTQYF
TGTGCCAGCAGCCTAAGCTCCATCTCAGGTCGGAGGGGGTTCGAGAAAGCAGATACGCAGTATTTT
>TRBJ2-1|TRBV24-1|15|.|few
CATSDPMSSYNEQFF
TGTGCCACCAGTGATCCGATGAGCTCCTACAATGAGCAGTTCTTC
>TRBJ1-4|TRBV2|14|.|few
CASSLETHNEKLFF
TGTGCCAGCAGTTTGGAGACACATAATGAAAAACTGTTTTTT
>TRBJ1-2|TRBV29-1|14|.|few
CSVRDGVRNYGYTF
TGCAGCGTCCGGGATGGGGTCAGAAACTATGGCTACACCTTC
>TRBJ2-5|TRBV28|16|TRBD2|few
CASRRSPGLKQETQYF
TGTGCCAGCAGGCGCTCCCCGGGACTAAAACAAGAGACCCAGTACTTC
>TRBJ2-5|TRBV5-1|15|TRBD2|few
CASSFPSGGLETQYF
TGCGCCAGCAGCTTCCCTAGCGGGGGACTGGAGACCCAGTACTTC
>TRBJ2-3|TRBV7-3|14|TRBD2|few
CASGAGGPTDTQYF
TGTGCCAGCGGGGCGGGAGGGCCCACAGATACGCAGTATTTT
>TRBJ2-7|TRBV4-2|14|TRBD2|.
CASSQREGQYEQYF
TGTGCCAGCAGCCAGCGGGAGGGCCAATACGAGCAGTACTTC
>TRBJ1-4|TRBV6-1|14|.|.
CASRLAGSNEKLFF
TGTGCCAGCAGACTAGCCGGGTCTAATGAAAAACTGTTTTTT
>TRBJ2-1|TRBV5-1|15|TRBD2|.
CASSPSGTDFNEQFF
TGCGCCAGCAGTCCTAGCGGGACGGACTTCAATGAGCAGTTCTTC
>TRBJ1-6|TRBV20-1|16|TRBD1|.
CSAITRDRGPNSPLHF
TGCAGTGCTATCACCCGGGACAGGGGGCCTAATTCACCCCTCCACTTT
>TRBJ1-4|TRBV28|16|.|.
CASSLWYRGRGEKLFF
TGTGCCAGCAGTTTATGGTACCGGGGAAGGGGTGAAAAACTGTTTTTT
>TRBJ1-2|TRBV6-2/TRBV6-3|14|.|few
CASSYATLNYGYTF
TGTGCCAGCAGTTATGCGACTTTAAACTATGGCTACACCTTC
>TRBJ2-7|TRBV7-9|13|.|.
CASSLHRAYEQYF
TGTGCCAGCAGCCTCCACAGGGCCTACGAGCAGTACTTC
>TRBJ2-3|TRBV15|13|.|.
CATSRDGTDTQYF
TGTGCCACCAGCAGAGACGGCACAGATACGCAGTATTTT
>TRBJ1-2|TRBV12-3/TRBV12-4|14|.|.
CASSLSGFNYGYTF
TGTGCCAGCAGTCTGTCGGGGTTCAACTATGGCTACACCTTC
>TRBJ1-6|TRBV28|14|TRBD1|.
CASSFQTGNSPLHF
TGTGCCAGCAGTTTTCAGACAGGGAATTCACCCCTCCACTTT
>TRBJ1-5|TRBV7-8|16|.|.
CASSLGQGRGNQPQHF
TGTGCCAGCAGCTTAGGGCAGGGAAGAGGCAATCAGCCCCAGCATTTT
>TRBJ1-1|TRBV3-1|13|.|few
CASSRAGSTEAFF
TGTGCCAGCAGCCGCGCAGGGAGCACTGAAGCTTTCTTT
>TRBJ2-1|TRBV20-1|13|.|few
CSARHVDYNEQFF
TGCAGTGCTCGTCACGTGGACTACAATGAGCAGTTCTTC
>TRBJ2-7|TRBV29-1|14|TRBD2|many
CSACPSGRGYEQYF
TGCAGCGCATGCCCTAGCGGGAGAGGATACGAGCAGTACTTC
>TRBJ2-5|TRBV12-3/TRBV12-4|14|.|few
CASSFWGDQETQYF
TGTGCCAGCAGTTTTTGGGGGGATCAAGAGACCCAGTACTTC
>TRBJ1-5|TRBV12-3/TRBV12-4|14|.|few
CASSPGTLYQPQHF
TGTGCCAGCAGTCCCGGGACACTATATCAGCCCCAGCATTTT
>TRBJ2-1|TRBV24-1|16|.|many
CATSDLRTDPYNEQFF
TGTGCCACCAGTGATTTGCGGACGGACCCTTACAATGAGCAGTTCTTC
>TRBJ2-5|TRBV20-1|14|.|few
CSTPGPLPPETQYF
TGCAGTACACCGGGCCCTCTCCCCCCAGAGACCCAGTACTTC
>TRBJ1-6|TRBV3-1|16|.|.
CASSQDPRQGNSPLHF
TGTGCCAGCAGCCAAGATCCTCGTCAGGGCAATTCACCCCTCCACTTT
>TRBJ2-1|TRBV24-1|19|.|few
CATSDPTQGSFSSYNEQFF
TGTGCCACCAGTGATCCGACTCAGGGGTCTTTTAGCTCCTACAATGAGCAGTTCTTC
>TRBJ2-5|TRBV5-1|11|.|few
CASEYGAIQYF
TGCGCCAGCGAATATGGGGCCATCCAGTACTTC
>TRBJ1-1|TRBV7-8|9|.|many
CASSPEAFF
TGTGCCAGCAGCCCTGAAGCTTTCTTT
>TRBJ2-6|TRBV12-3/TRBV12-4|17|.|.
CASSLPAGSPGANVLTF
TGTGCCAGCAGCCTCCCTGCAGGGTCCCCTGGGGCCAACGTCCTGACTTTC
>TRBJ2-1|TRBV4-3|15|.|.
CASSQASQTGDEQFF
TGCGCCAGCAGCCAAGCTTCTCAAACGGGGGATGAGCAGTTCTTC
>TRBJ2-1|TRBV7-2|15|TRBD2|few
CASSPAPSGSFEQFF
TGTGCCAGCAGCCCAGCGCCTAGCGGGAGCTTCGAGCAGTTCTTC
>TRBJ2-2|TRBV27|16|.|.
CASSLPGHINTGELFF
TGTGCCAGCAGTTTACCTGGCCATATAAACACCGGGGAGCTGTTTTTT
>TRBJ1-6|TRBV28|18|.|.
CASGMGQADSSYNSPLHF
TGTGCCAGCGGGATGGGACAAGCGGACAGCTCCTATAATTCACCCCTCCACTTT
>TRBJ1-2|TRBV4-2|15|TRBD1|.
CASSQEPTGNYGYTF
TGTGCCAGCAGCCAAGAACCGACAGGGAATTATGGCTACACCTTC
>TRBJ1-1|TRBV7-9|14|.|.
CASSLGGKDTEAFF
TGTGCCAGCAGTCTGGGGGGGAAGGACACTGAAGCTTTCTTT
>TRBJ1-1|TRBV20-1|14|.|.
CSARGGSGKTEAFF
TGCAGTGCTCGTGGCGGGTCAGGGAAAACTGAAGCTTTCTTT
>TRBJ1-1|TRBV7-8|14|.|few
CASSTVYGDTEAFF
TGTGCCAGCAGCACCGTCTACGGAGACACTGAAGCTTTCTTT
>TRBJ2-7|TRBV2|10|.|few
CAVATYEQYF
TGTGCCGTGGCCACCTACGAGCAGTACTTC
>TRBJ1-5|TRBV20-1|13|.|few
CSAIEAPNQPQHF
TGCAGTGCCATCGAAGCCCCTAATCAGCCCCAGCATTTT
>TRBJ2-7|TRBV9|17|TRBD2|.
CASSGASGSGSFYEQYF
TGTGCCAGCAGCGGGGCTAGCGGGAGTGGTTCTTTCTACGAGCAGTACTTC
>TRBJ1-4|TRBV3-1|15|TRBD1|.
CASSQGTGANEKLFF
TGTGCCAGCAGCCAAGGGACAGGGGCTAATGAAAAACTGTTTTTT
>TRBJ1-3|TRBV4-2|16|.|.
CASSQDRRISGNTIYF
TGTGCCAGCAGCCAAGATAGACGGATCTCTGGAAACACCATATATTTT
>TRBJ2-7|TRBV7-4|14|.|few
CASSSNRVSYEQYF
TGTGCCAGCAGCTCAAACAGGGTTTCCTACGAGCAGTACTTC